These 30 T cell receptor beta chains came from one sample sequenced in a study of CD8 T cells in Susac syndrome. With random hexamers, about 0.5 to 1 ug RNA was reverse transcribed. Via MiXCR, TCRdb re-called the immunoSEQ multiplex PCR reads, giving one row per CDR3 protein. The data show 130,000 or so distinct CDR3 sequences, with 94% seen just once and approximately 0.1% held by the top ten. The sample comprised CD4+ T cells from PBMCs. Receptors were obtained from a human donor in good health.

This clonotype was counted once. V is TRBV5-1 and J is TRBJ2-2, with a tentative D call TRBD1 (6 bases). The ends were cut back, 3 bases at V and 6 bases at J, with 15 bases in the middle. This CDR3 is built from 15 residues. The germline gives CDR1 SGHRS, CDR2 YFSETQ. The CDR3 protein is CASSSRDTWPGELFF. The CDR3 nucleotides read TGCGCCAGCAGCTCCCGGGACACTTGGCCCGGGGAGCTGTTTTTT.

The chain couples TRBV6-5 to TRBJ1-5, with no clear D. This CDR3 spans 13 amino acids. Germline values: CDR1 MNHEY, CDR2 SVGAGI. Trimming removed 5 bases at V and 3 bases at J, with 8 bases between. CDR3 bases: TGTGCCAGCAGTGAACAGAACAATCAGCCCCAGCATTTT. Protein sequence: CASSEQNNQPQHF.

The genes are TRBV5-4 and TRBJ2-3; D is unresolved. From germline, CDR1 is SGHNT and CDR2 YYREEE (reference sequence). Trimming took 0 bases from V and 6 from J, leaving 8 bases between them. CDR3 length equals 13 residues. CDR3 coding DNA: TGTGCCAGCAGCTTGGTAGTGCGCGATACGCAGTATTTT. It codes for CASSLVVRDTQYF. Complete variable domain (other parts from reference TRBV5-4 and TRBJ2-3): ETGVTQSPTHLIKTRGQQVTLRCSSQSGHNTVSWYQQALGQGPQFIFQYYREEENGRGNFPPRFSGLQFPNYSSELNVNALELDDSALYLCASSLVVRDTQYFGPGTRLTVL.

The CDR3 protein is CASTRQGQGVTEAFF. The CDR3 nucleotides read TGCGCCAGCACCCGTCAGGGGCAGGGGGTCACTGAAGCTTTCTTT. The chain couples TRBV5-1 to TRBJ1-1; 7 positions match TRBD1. The CDR3 totals 15 residues. Germline V lookup: CDR1 SGHRS, CDR2 YFSETQ. V dropped 6 bases and J dropped 4; count of bases not matched to a gene: 12.

CDR3 amino acids: CSVEWGGWVGYTF. The DNA of the CDR3 is TGCAGCGTTGAATGGGGAGGGTGGGTTGGCTACACCTTC. The chain joins TRBV29-1 to TRBJ1-2; D is undetermined. CDR1 is SQVTM, CDR2 ANQGSEA, per germline. V dropped 2 bases and J dropped 7 bases, with 14 bases sitting between them. This CDR3 is built from 13 residues.

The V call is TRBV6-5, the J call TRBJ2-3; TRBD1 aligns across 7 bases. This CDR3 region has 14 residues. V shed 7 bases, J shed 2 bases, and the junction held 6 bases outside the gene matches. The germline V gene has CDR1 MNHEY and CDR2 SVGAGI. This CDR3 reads CASTRDRFTDTQYF. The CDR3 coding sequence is TGTGCCAGCACCCGGGACAGATTCACAGATACGCAGTATTTT.

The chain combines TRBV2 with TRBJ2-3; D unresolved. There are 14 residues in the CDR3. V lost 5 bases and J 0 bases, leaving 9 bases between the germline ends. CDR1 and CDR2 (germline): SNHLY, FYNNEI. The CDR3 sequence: CASSSSSSTDTQYF. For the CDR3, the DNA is TGTGCCAGCAGTAGCTCATCTAGCACAGATACGCAGTATTTT.

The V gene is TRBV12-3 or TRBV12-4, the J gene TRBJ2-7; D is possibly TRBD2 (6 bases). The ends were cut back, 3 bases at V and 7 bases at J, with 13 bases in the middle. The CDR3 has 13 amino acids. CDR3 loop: CASSFRLAGEQYF. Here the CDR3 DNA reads TGTGCCAGCAGTTTTCGGCTCGCGGGGGAGCAGTACTTC.

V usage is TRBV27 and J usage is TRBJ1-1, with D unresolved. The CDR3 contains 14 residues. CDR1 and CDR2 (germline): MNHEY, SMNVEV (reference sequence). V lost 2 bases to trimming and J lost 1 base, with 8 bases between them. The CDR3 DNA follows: TGTGCCAGCAGTTTAAGCCGACAGAACACTGAAGCTTTCTTT. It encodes CASSLSRQNTEAFF.

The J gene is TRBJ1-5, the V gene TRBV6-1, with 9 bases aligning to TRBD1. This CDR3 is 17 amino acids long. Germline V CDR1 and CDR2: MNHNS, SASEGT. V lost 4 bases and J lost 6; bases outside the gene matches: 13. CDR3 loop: CASSVVWDRVGGQPQHF. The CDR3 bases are TGTGCCAGCAGTGTCGTGTGGGACAGGGTAGGTGGTCAGCCCCAGCATTTT.

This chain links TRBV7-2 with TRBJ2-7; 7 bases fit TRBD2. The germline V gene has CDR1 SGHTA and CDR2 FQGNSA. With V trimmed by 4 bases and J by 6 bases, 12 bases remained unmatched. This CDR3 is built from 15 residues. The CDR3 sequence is CASSSAWTRMGEQYF. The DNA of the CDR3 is TGTGCCAGCAGCTCCGCTTGGACTAGAATGGGCGAGCAGTACTTC.

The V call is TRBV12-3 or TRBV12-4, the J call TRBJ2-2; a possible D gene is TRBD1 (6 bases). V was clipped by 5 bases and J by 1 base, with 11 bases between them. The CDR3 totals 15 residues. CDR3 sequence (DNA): TGTGCCAGCAGTCAGCAGGGGATGAACACCGGGGAGCTGTTTTTT. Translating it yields CASSQQGMNTGELFF.

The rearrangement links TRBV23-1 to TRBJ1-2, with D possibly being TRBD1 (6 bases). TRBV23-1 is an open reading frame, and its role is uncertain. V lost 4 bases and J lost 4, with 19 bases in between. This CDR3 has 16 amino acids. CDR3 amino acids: CASSRPADRKIYGYTF. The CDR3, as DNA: TGCGCCAGCAGTCGGCCAGCGGACAGAAAGATCTATGGCTACACCTTC.

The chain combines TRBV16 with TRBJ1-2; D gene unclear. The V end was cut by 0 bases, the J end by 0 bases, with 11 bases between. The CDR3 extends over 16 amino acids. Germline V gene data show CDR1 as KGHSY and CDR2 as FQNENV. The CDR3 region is CASSQSVVSANYGYTF. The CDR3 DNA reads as TGTGCCAGCAGCCAATCAGTCGTAAGCGCTAACTATGGCTACACCTTC.

DNA for the CDR3: TGCAGCGTTGAAGGTAACCGGGACAGCGCGTTTGAAGCTTTCTTT. Translated: CSVEGNRDSAFEAFF. The chain uses TRBV29-1 and TRBJ1-1, with 7 nucleotides matching TRBD1. The CDR3 length is 15 residues. With V trimmed by 1 base and J by 7 bases, 12 bases remained unmatched. Germline lookup yields CDR1 SQVTM and CDR2 ANQGSEA.

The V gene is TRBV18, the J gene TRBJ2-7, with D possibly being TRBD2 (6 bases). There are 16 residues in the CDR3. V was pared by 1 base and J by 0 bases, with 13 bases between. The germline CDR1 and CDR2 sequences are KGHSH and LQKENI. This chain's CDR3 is CASSPRAGPSSYEQYF. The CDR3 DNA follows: TGTGCCAGCTCACCACGGGCGGGACCCTCCTCCTACGAGCAGTACTTC.

The CDR3 is CASSQGQEVYGYTF. In DNA, the CDR3 is TGTGCCAGCAGCCAAGGCCAGGAGGTTTATGGCTACACCTTC. The rearrangement uses TRBV4-2 and TRBJ1-2; D gene ambiguous. Germline CDR1 LGHNA, CDR2 YNFKEQ. The CDR3 has 14 residues. The V end was cut by 1 base, the J end by 5 bases, with 11 bases between.

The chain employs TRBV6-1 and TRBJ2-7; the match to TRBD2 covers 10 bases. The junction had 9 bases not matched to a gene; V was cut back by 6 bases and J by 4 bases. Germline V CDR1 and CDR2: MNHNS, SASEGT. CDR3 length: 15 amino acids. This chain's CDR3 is CASREWASGGYEQYF. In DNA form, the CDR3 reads TGTGCCAGCAGAGAATGGGCTAGCGGGGGATACGAGCAGTACTTC.

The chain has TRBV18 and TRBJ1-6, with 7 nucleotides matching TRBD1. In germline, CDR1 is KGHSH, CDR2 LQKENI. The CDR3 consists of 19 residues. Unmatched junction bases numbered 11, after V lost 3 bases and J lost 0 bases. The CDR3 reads CASSPFMTGKDSYNSPLHF. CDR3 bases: TGTGCCAGCTCACCCTTTATGACAGGGAAAGACTCCTATAATTCACCCCTCCACTTT.

This CDR3 is CASSRGSSTDTQYF. CDR3 sequence (DNA): TGTGCCAGCAGCCGCGGGTCGAGCACAGATACGCAGTATTTT. The V gene is TRBV6-5, the J gene TRBJ2-3, with D perhaps TRBD2 (5 bases). Germline CDR1 and CDR2: MNHEY and SVGAGI. This CDR3 comprises 14 residues. Trimming removed 6 bases from V and 0 bases from J, with 10 bases in between.

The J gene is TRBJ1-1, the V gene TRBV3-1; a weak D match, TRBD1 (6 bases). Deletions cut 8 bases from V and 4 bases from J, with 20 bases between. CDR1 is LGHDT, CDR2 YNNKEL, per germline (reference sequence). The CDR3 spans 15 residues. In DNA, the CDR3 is TGTGCCAGCCTCTCAAGGGGGGGAAAGGCCACTGAAGCTTTCTTT. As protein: CASLSRGGKATEAFF.

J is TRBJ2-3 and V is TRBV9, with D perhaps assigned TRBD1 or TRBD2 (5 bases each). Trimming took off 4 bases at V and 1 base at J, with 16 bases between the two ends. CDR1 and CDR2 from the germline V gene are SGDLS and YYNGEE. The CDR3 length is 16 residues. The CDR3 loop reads CASSTQPGARTDTQYF. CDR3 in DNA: TGTGCCAGCAGCACACAACCCGGGGCCCGCACAGATACGCAGTATTTT.

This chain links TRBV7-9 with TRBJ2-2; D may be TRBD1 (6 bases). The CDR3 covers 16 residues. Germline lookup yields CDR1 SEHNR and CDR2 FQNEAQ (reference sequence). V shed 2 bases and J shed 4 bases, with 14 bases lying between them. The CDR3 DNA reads TGTGCCAGCAGCTTAAGGGACACCGGAGGCACCGGGGAGCTGTTTTTT. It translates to CASSLRDTGGTGELFF.

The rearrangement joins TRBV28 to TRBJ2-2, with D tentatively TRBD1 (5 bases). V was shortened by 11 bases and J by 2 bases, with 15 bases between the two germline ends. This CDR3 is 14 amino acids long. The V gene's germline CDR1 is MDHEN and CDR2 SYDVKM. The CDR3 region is CAAGQQTNTGELFF. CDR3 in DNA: TGTGCCGCAGGGCAACAAACCAACACCGGGGAGCTGTTTTTT. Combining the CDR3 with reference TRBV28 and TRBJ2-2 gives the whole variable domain DVKVTQSSRYLVKRTGEKVFLECVQDMDHENMFWYRQDPGLGLRLIYFSYDVKMKEKGDIPEGYSVSREKKERFSLILESASTNQTSMYLCAAGQQTNTGELFFGEGSRLTVL.

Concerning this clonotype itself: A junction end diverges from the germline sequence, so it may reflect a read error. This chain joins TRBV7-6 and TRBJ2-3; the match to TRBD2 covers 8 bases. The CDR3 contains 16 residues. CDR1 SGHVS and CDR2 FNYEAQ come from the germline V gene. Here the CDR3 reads CASSSPLAESTDTQFF. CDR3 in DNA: TGTGCCAGCAGCTCCCCACTAGCGGAGAGCACAGATACGCAGTTTTTT.

In DNA, the CDR3 is TGTGCCAGCAGCCCCCCCGACATCTATGGCTACACCTTC. This encodes CASSPPDIYGYTF. The J gene is TRBJ1-2, the V gene TRBV5-6; D remains ambiguous. V dropped 4 bases and J dropped 4 bases, with 11 bases sitting between them. This CDR3 region has 13 residues. CDR1 and CDR2 (germline): SGHDT, YYEEEE. The entire variable domain, with the rest obtained from reference TRBV5-6 and TRBJ1-2, is as follows: DAGVTQSPTHLIKTRGQQVTLRCSPKSGHDTVSWYQQALGQGPQFIFQYYEEEERQRGNFPDRFSGHQFPNYSSELNVNALLLGDSALYLCASSPPDIYGYTFGSGTRLTVV.

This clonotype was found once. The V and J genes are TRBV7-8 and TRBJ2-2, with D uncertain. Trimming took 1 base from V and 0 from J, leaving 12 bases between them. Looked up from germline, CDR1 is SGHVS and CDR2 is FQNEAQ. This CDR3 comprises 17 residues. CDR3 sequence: CASSLGVGGPNTGELFF. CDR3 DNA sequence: TGTGCCAGCAGCTTAGGGGTGGGCGGCCCGAACACCGGGGAGCTGTTTTTT.

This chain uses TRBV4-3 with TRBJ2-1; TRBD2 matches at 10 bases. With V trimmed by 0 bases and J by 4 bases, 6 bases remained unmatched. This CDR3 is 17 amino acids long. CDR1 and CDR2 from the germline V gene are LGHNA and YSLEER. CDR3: CASSQDSSGSLYNEQFF. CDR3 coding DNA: TGCGCCAGCAGCCAAGATTCTAGCGGGAGTCTTTACAATGAGCAGTTCTTC.

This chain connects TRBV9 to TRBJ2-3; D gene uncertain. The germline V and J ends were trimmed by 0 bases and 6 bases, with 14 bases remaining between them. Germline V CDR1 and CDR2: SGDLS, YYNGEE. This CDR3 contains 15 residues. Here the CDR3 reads CASSVGLGSRDTQYF. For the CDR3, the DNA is TGTGCCAGCAGCGTAGGTTTGGGATCCAGGGATACGCAGTATTTT. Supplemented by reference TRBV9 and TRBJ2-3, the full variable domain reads DSGVTQTPKHLITATGQRVTLRCSPRSGDLSVYWYQQSLDQGLQFLIQYYNGEERAKGNILERFSAQQFPDLHSELNLSSLELGDSALYFCASSVGLGSRDTQYFGPGTRLTVL.

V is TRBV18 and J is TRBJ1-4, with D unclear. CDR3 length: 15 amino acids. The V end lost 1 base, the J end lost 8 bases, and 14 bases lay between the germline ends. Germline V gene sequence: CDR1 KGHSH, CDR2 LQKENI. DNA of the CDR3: TGTGCCAGCTCACCACTAGGACTCGGTAGCGAAAAACTGTTTTTT. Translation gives CASSPLGLGSEKLFF.